This T cell receptor (beta chain) was found in a study of identical twins. Study-wide points: Out-of-frame alpha sequences shared by twins were enriched for low generation probability. The study found weaker excess twin sharing in beta out-of-frame sequences.

TCRdb itself ran the 5' RACE reads through MiXCR, one entry per CDR3 protein. The table includes about 660,000 distinct CDR3 sequences, 8.6% detected once. Note on this clonotype: Its specificity is unknown.

The CDR3 is 18 amino acids. Germline trimming cut 2 bases from V and 1 base from J; bases unmatched to any gene: 5. Per the germline V gene, CDR1 is SNHLY and CDR2 is FYNNEI. The same sample was also studied in work on yellow fever vaccine responses in identical twins.

This sequence was found in a woman in her late teens or twenties in good health. The sample taken for sequencing was PBMCs. This chain links TRBV2 with TRBJ2-1, with 13 bases identical to TRBD2. CDR3 nucleotides: TGTGCCAGCAGTGAAAGACTAGCGGGAGGTTTGTCCTACAATGAGCAGTTCTTC. Protein: CASSERLAGGLSYNEQFF.